This TCR beta chain was identified during a study of T cells after posttransplantation cyclophosphamide. Points from the study as a whole: Blood and skin or GI T cell repertoires showed limited TRB overlap. Recipient CMV seropositivity and CMV reactivation strongly tracked TRB clonality. Later blood repertoires were often dominated by clones from the donor CD8+ memory compartment.

Note on this clone: The antigen is undetermined.

The CDR3 runs to 15 residues. Germline trimming cut 4 bases from V and 2 bases from J; bases unmatched to any gene: 7. CDR1 and CDR2 (germline): SEHNR, FQNEAQ (reference sequence). The repertoire was sequenced with immunoSEQ multiplex PCR; TCRdb's copy has only in-frame clones and lacks some. The sample includes around 13,000 clones, around 81% seen only once; the top ten take under 0.95%. The related graft donor's blood sample was taken on the day of bone marrow donation. The source material was memory CD4+ T cells sorted from PBMCs. This sequence originates from a man aged 45 to 65 in good health, CMV-negative, and a related stem cell transplant donor. The V and J genes are TRBV7-9 and TRBJ2-7; 8 bases are a match to TRBD1. In DNA form, the CDR3 reads TGTGCCAGCAGCTCCCCGGGACAGGCCACCTACGAGCAGTACTTC. The encoded protein is CASSSPGQATYEQYF.